Below, one T cell receptor beta chain is given with its context. Original data processing: Researchers report that nucleated cell counts were estimated from reference gene primer amplification. Clones were sequenced by immunoSEQ multiplex PCR, and TCRdb holds only the in-frame ones, with some missing. Clonal size and the V and J genes are those of that table, whereas D and trimming came from the DNA. The sample lists tens of thousands of clones; around four fifths were seen once. This sample is part of a study of blood T cell repertoires in COVID-19. Study details: Acute and convalescent COVID-19 specimens originated in the United States, Italy and Spain. PBMCs, B-cell-depleted T cells, or T cells were the source of the cDNA or gDNA that made up the material.

V was pared by 1 base and J by 6 bases, with 6 bases of the junction left unmatched. CDR1 is LNHNV and CDR2 is YYDKDF in the germline V gene (reference sequence). The CDR3 contains 14 residues. The chain is built from TRBV15 and TRBJ2-7; 7 bases align to TRBD1. The TCR comes from a man in his fifties or sixties with acute or convalescent COVID-19. Material: peripheral blood. CDR3 coding DNA: TGTGCCACCAGCAGAGTCCAGGGGGTTAGCGAGCAGTACTTC. Its protein product is CATSRVQGVSEQYF.